One sample yielded the 5 T cell receptor beta chains listed below, sequenced in a study of T cell clones after liver transplantation. The data were produced by immunoSEQ multiplex PCR, yet TCRdb's version contains in-frame clones alone and is incomplete. The profile shows roughly 53,000 clones, 70% to 75% of them singletons. The sequencing used CD4+ T cells from blood, collected at the 22-month timepoint. Receptors originate from a human patient who received a liver transplant. Some T cells may have come from the graft donor.

The gene calls are TRBV7-2 and TRBJ2-5; D is undetermined. The germline V gene has CDR1 SGHTA and CDR2 FQGNSA. Trimming removed 5 bases at V and 5 bases at J, with 9 bases between. The CDR3 consists of 12 residues. Written as DNA, the CDR3 is TGTGCCAGCAGCGAGGTGGGGGAGACCCAGTACTTC. This encodes CASSEVGETQYF.

This clone was observed a handful of times. The chain uses TRBV19 and TRBJ2-7, with a tentative D call TRBD1 (6 bases). Germline values: CDR1 LNHDA, CDR2 SQIVND (reference sequence). The CDR3 is 13 residues long. V shed 6 bases and J shed 1 base, with 10 bases lying between them. CDR3 residues: CASSLTGSYEQYF. DNA of the CDR3: TGTGCCAGTAGCCTTACAGGGTCCTACGAGCAGTACTTC.

The chain is built from TRBV6-5 and TRBJ2-3; D is tentatively TRBD1 or TRBD2 (5 bases each). This CDR3 is built from 14 residues. The germline V and J ends were trimmed by 2 bases and 6 bases, with 12 bases remaining between them. Germline V gene data show CDR1 as MNHEY and CDR2 as SVGAGI. In DNA, the CDR3 is TGTGCCAGCAGTTACGGGGGTAATACCGATACGCAGTATTTT. Encoded protein: CASSYGGNTDTQYF.

This clone was seen a single time. The J gene is TRBJ1-2, the V gene TRBV2; D might be TRBD1 (5 bases). CDR1 and CDR2 (germline): SNHLY, FYNNEI. Trimming stripped 6 bases from V and 6 bases from J, with 23 bases between. The CDR3 extends over 16 amino acids. CDR3: CASSIRRDLASNGYTF. The CDR3 coding sequence is TGTGCCAGCAGCATCCGTAGGGACCTTGCGAGCAATGGCTACACCTTC.

This clone showed up just a few times. The chain uses TRBV2 and TRBJ1-5; D call uncertain. Trimming cost V 3 bases and J 0 bases, with 6 bases left between them. Germline V gene sequence: CDR1 SNHLY, CDR2 FYNNEI. The CDR3 consists of 14 residues. The CDR3 protein is CASSEIGSNQPQHF. The CDR3 DNA is TGTGCCAGCAGTGAGATAGGTAGCAATCAGCCCCAGCATTTT.